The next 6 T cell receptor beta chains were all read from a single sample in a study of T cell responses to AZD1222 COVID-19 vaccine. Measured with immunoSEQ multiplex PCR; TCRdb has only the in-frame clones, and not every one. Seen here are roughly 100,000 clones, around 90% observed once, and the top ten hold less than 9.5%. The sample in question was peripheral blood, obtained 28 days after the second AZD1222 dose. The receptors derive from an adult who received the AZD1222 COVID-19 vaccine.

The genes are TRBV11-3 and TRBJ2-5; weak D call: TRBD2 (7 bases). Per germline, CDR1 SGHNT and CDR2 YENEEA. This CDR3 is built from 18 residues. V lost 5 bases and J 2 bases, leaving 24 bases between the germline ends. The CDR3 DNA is TGTGCCAGCAGCCTTGGGACGGCGGGGGACACCGATCAAGAGACCCAGTACTTC. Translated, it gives CASSLGTAGDTDQETQYF.

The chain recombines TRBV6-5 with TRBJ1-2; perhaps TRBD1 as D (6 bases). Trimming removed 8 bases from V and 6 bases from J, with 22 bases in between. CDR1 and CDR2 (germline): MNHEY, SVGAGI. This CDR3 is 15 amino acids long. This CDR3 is CASAGRGRGVHGYTF. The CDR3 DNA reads TGTGCCAGCGCCGGGCGGGGCAGGGGAGTTCATGGCTACACCTTC.

The CDR3 region is CASSQDEGGGANEQYF. In nucleotides, the CDR3 is TGCGCCAGCAGCCAAGATGAGGGCGGGGGGGCCAACGAGCAGTACTTC. The chain couples TRBV4-3 to TRBJ2-7; 9 bases map to TRBD2. The junction had 8 bases not matched to a gene; V was cut back by 0 bases and J by 5 bases. The CDR3 loop spans 16 amino acids. CDR1 is LGHNA and CDR2 is YSLEER in the germline V gene.

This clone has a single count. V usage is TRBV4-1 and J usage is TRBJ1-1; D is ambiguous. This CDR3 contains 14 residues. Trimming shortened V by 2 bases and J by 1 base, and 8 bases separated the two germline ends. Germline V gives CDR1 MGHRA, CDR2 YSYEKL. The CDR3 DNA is TGCGCCAGCAGCCAAATCGGTGAGAACACTGAAGCTTTCTTT. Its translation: CASSQIGENTEAFF.

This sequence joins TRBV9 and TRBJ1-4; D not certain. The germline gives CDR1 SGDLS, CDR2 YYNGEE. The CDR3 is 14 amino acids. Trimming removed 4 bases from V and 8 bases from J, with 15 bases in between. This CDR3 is CASSYSDMSEKLFF. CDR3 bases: TGTGCCAGCAGCTATTCCGACATGTCCGAAAAACTGTTTTTT. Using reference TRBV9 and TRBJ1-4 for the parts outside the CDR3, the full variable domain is DSGVTQTPKHLITATGQRVTLRCSPRSGDLSVYWYQQSLDQGLQFLIQYYNGEERAKGNILERFSAQQFPDLHSELNLSSLELGDSALYFCASSYSDMSEKLFFGSGTQLSVL.

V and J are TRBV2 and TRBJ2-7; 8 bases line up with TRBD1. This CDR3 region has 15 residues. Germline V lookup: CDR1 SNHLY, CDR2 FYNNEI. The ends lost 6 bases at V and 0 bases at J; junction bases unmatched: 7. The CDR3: CASRDHRGTSYEQYF. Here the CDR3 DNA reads TGTGCCAGCAGGGATCACAGGGGGACCTCCTACGAGCAGTACTTC.